This T cell receptor beta chain comes out of a study of shared clonotypes between healthy human individuals. In regard to this clone: What it binds is unknown.

The CDR3 runs to 16 residues. Broader study findings: Against clonotypes common to all four donors, non-shared ones had lower generation probabilities.

Genomic DNA belonging to each subset was distributed in equal measure over several immunoSEQ plates. Produced via immunoSEQ multiplex PCR; TCRdb's table is partial and in-frame only. The sample lists over 2 million clones, around 90% occurring once. This receptor was obtained from a man between 18 and 29 years old in good health. Some clones in this sample may be carry-over from other donors' samples. The gene calls are TRBV21-1 and TRBJ2-1; whether TRBD2, the table's D call, matches the DNA was not checked. TRBV21-1 is listed as a pseudogene. Sequencing was done on a sample of naive CD4+ T cells from PBMCs. Noted subset: CD45RA+ positively selected. The CDR3 here is CASRVWREGRGNEQFF. The DNA of the CDR3 is TGTGCCAGCAGGGTGTGGCGGGAGGGCCGGGGGAATGAGCAGTTCTTC.